Below are 31 T cell receptor beta chains sequenced from a single sample in a study of identical twins. TCRdb redid the calling of the 5' RACE reads with MiXCR, one entry per CDR3 protein. The profile covers around 490,000 distinct CDR3 sequences, with approximately 20% appearing a single time and 0.45% to 0.5% taken by the ten largest. A further study also used this sample, focusing on yellow fever vaccine responses in identical twins.

The specimen was CD4+ T cells sorted from blood. These receptors were taken from a woman aged 18-35 years in good health.

The J gene is TRBJ2-1, the V gene TRBV6-6; a possible D gene is TRBD2 (5 bases). From germline, CDR1 is MNHNY and CDR2 SVGAGI (reference sequence). Between the trimmed V and J ends, which lost 0 bases and 10 bases, there was a span of 10 bases. The CDR3 totals 13 residues. This chain's CDR3 is CASSYSPAGEQFF. In DNA, the CDR3 is TGTGCCAGCAGTTACTCTCCCGCGGGCGAGCAGTTCTTC.

This clonotype was detected only a few times. Here the CDR3 reads CASRAGQNTEAFF. The CDR3 DNA reads TGTGCCAGTAGGGCCGGACAGAACACTGAAGCTTTCTTT. This sequence joins TRBV6-1 and TRBJ1-1; tentative D call: TRBD1 (5 bases). CDR1 is MNHNS and CDR2 is SASEGT in the germline V gene. The CDR3 extends over 13 amino acids. Trimming stripped 9 bases from V and 1 base from J, with 12 bases between.

This clonotype was counted a few times. V and J are TRBV14 and TRBJ2-5; perhaps D is TRBD1 or TRBD2 (6 bases each). Per the germline V gene, CDR1 is SGHDN and CDR2 is FVKESK. The CDR3 totals 14 residues. V dropped 5 bases and J dropped 3 bases, with 13 bases sitting between them. The CDR3 here is CASSEGGLKETQYF. In DNA, the CDR3 is TGTGCCAGCAGCGAAGGGGGACTTAAAGAGACCCAGTACTTC.

This clonotype was observed a handful of times. J is TRBJ2-2 and V is TRBV19; maybe TRBD2 (6 bases). Germline V gene lookup returns CDR1 LNHDA and CDR2 SQIVND (reference sequence). With 0 bases removed from V and 3 bases from J, the gap between germline ends came to 11 bases. The CDR3 contains 16 residues. The CDR3 spells CASSIDGLLHTGELFF. CDR3 sequence (DNA): TGTGCCAGTAGTATAGACGGACTACTTCACACCGGGGAGCTGTTTTTT.

This clonotype was detected a few times. J is TRBJ2-1 and V is TRBV10-3; no clear D gene. V gave up 6 bases and J gave up 3 bases, with 9 bases separating them. This CDR3 spans 13 amino acids. Per the germline V gene, CDR1 is ENHRY and CDR2 is SYGVKD. In DNA form, the CDR3 reads TGTGCCATCAGCGGTATTAACTACAATGAGCAGTTCTTC. Translation: CAISGINYNEQFF.

V gene TRBV10-3 combines with J gene TRBJ1-1; no clear D gene. The V end lost 3 bases, the J end lost 1 base, and 12 bases lay between the germline ends. The germline CDR1 and CDR2 sequences are ENHRY and SYGVKD. This CDR3 has 15 residues. The CDR3 nucleotides read TGTGCCATCAGTGAAGGACCCAGACAGAACACTGAAGCTTTCTTT. This codes for CAISEGPRQNTEAFF.

This clonotype showed up just a few times. The chain has TRBV29-1 and TRBJ2-2, with 9 positions matching TRBD2. CDR3 length: 15 residues. With V trimmed by 5 bases and J by 4 bases, 8 bases remained unmatched. Germline V gene lookup returns CDR1 SQVTM and CDR2 ANQGSEA. The CDR3 reads CSVQGGRAPTGELFF. The CDR3 DNA reads TGCAGCGTTCAAGGCGGGAGGGCCCCCACCGGGGAGCTGTTTTTT.

The J gene is TRBJ1-1, the V gene TRBV12-3 or TRBV12-4; a possible D gene is TRBD1 (6 bases). This CDR3 spans 12 amino acids. Trimming removed 6 bases at V and 8 bases at J, with 13 bases between. Written as DNA, the CDR3 is TGTGCCAGCAGAGACAACAGGGTGGAAGCTTTCTTT. Amino acids: CASRDNRVEAFF.

The chain is built from TRBV3-1 and TRBJ2-1; 9 bases align to TRBD1. Unmatched junction bases numbered 2, after V lost 2 bases and J lost 0 bases. This CDR3 contains 16 residues. CDR1 and CDR2 from the germline V gene are LGHDT and YNNKEL (reference sequence). The CDR3 sequence: CASSQTGGTSYNEQFF. DNA for the CDR3: TGTGCCAGCAGCCAAACAGGGGGCACCTCCTACAATGAGCAGTTCTTC.

V is TRBV5-1 and J is TRBJ2-1; 7 bases are a match to TRBD1. Per the germline V gene, CDR1 is SGHRS and CDR2 is YFSETQ. The V gene end was trimmed by 7 bases and the J gene end by 7 bases; junction bases not matched to a gene: 14. This CDR3 contains 15 residues. In DNA form, the CDR3 reads TGCGCCAGCTCCCAGGACGGACAGGTTGGGAATGAGCAGTTCTTC. Residues: CASSQDGQVGNEQFF.

The chain recombines TRBV6-1 with TRBJ1-1; the D gene is possibly TRBD1 (6 bases). The germline gives CDR1 MNHNS, CDR2 SASEGT. CDR3 length: 13 residues. V was shortened by 7 bases and J by 0 bases, with 9 bases between the two germline ends. CDR3 bases: TGTGCCAGCAAAGGACAGTTGAACACTGAAGCTTTCTTT. Its translation: CASKGQLNTEAFF.

The chain uses TRBV28 and TRBJ2-1, with D possibly matching TRBD2 (6 bases). Germline V gives CDR1 MDHEN, CDR2 SYDVKM. Trimming left V 5 bases short and J 4 bases short, with 24 bases between. There are 18 residues in the CDR3. The CDR3 DNA reads as TGTGCCAGCAGTGTCCACTCCTATGGGGCGGGGAGATACAATGAGCAGTTCTTC. This codes for CASSVHSYGAGRYNEQFF. The full variable domain, with the rest looked up from reference TRBV28 and TRBJ2-1, is DVKVTQSSRYLVKRTGEKVFLECVQDMDHENMFWYRQDPGLGLRLIYFSYDVKMKEKGDIPEGYSVSREKKERFSLILESASTNQTSMYLCASSVHSYGAGRYNEQFFGPGTRLTVL.

The chain links TRBV20-1 to TRBJ2-5, with no clear D. Germline-derived CDR1 and CDR2 are DFQATT and SNEGSKA (reference sequence). The CDR3 sequence is 13 residues long. Trimming removed 2 bases from V and 1 base from J, with 8 bases in between. The CDR3 bases are TGCAGTGCTAGAATAGAACTCCAAGAGACCCAGTACTTC. Its translation is CSARIELQETQYF.

The rearrangement joins TRBV5-1 to TRBJ1-2; no clear D. The V gene's germline CDR1 is SGHRS and CDR2 YFSETQ. The CDR3 is 15 residues long. V was shortened by 2 bases and J by 0 bases, with 11 bases between the two germline ends. The CDR3 protein is CASSFSRPANYGYTF. CDR3 in DNA: TGCGCCAGCAGCTTTTCCAGGCCGGCTAACTATGGCTACACCTTC.

This clonotype was seen more than once but under ten times. The V gene is TRBV7-2, the J gene TRBJ2-1, with 9 bases that match TRBD2. The CDR3 totals 14 residues. With 3 bases clipped from V and 7 bases from J, the junction kept 4 bases outside the gene matches. Per the germline V gene, CDR1 is SGHTA and CDR2 is FQGNSA. The CDR3 protein is CASSFMSGGNEQFF. In nucleotides, the CDR3 is TGTGCCAGCAGCTTCATGAGCGGGGGGAATGAGCAGTTCTTC.

V gene TRBV5-1 combines with J gene TRBJ1-1; D gene unclear. Between the trimmed V and J ends, which lost 4 bases and 1 base, there was a span of 11 bases. Looked up from germline, CDR1 is SGHRS and CDR2 is YFSETQ. This CDR3 comprises 14 residues. The CDR3 is CASSPEVKNTEAFF. As DNA, the CDR3 is TGCGCCAGCAGCCCGGAAGTCAAGAACACTGAAGCTTTCTTT.

This chain links TRBV10-2 with TRBJ2-2; perhaps D is TRBD1 or TRBD2 (6 bases each). Trimming stripped 8 bases from V and 4 bases from J, with 14 bases between. The CDR3 is made up of 14 amino acids. From germline, CDR1 is WSHSY and CDR2 SAAADI. CDR3 sequence: CASHGGLRTGELFF. In DNA, the CDR3 is TGCGCCAGCCATGGGGGGCTACGCACCGGGGAGCTGTTTTTT.

This clonotype appeared a few times. The chain couples TRBV5-1 to TRBJ2-5; 10 bases match TRBD2. CDR3 length: 18 amino acids. CDR1 and CDR2 (germline): SGHRS, YFSETQ. The V segment lost 2 bases and the J segment 1 base; nucleotides outside the gene matches: 11. The CDR3 sequence: CASSFGLAERWIQETQYF. The CDR3 DNA is TGCGCCAGCAGCTTTGGACTAGCGGAACGGTGGATCCAAGAGACCCAGTACTTC.

Many counts were recorded for this clonotype. The rearrangement links TRBV12-3 or TRBV12-4 to TRBJ1-5; 7 positions match TRBD1. CDR3 length: 14 amino acids. J was trimmed by 2 bases and V by 2 bases; bases with no gene match: 0. The CDR3 sequence: CASSLQGGNQPQHF. The CDR3 coding sequence is TGTGCCAGCAGTTTACAGGGGGGCAATCAGCCCCAGCATTTT.

The table lists this clonotype with a few counts. V is TRBV7-3 and J is TRBJ2-3, with 9 bases identical to TRBD2. The CDR3 length is 14 residues. V was pared by 4 bases and J by 5 bases, with 4 bases of the junction left unmatched. The V gene's germline CDR1 is SGHTA and CDR2 FQGTGA. In DNA form, the CDR3 reads TGTGCCAGCAGCTCTGGACTAGCGAGAGATACGCAGTATTTT. It specifies CASSSGLARDTQYF. Looking up the rest from reference TRBV7-3 and TRBJ2-3 gives the full variable domain: GAGVSQTPSNKVTEKGKYVELRCDPISGHTALYWYRQSLGQGPEFLIYFQGTGAADDSGLPNDRFFAVRPEGSVSTLKIQRTERGDSAVYLCASSSGLARDTQYFGPGTRLTVL.

The chain uses TRBV6-5 and TRBJ1-4; TRBD1 is a possible D gene (5 bases). The ends were cut back, 2 bases at V and 7 bases at J, with 20 bases in the middle. The CDR3 runs to 17 residues. CDR1 and CDR2 (germline): MNHEY, SVGAGI. CDR3 DNA sequence: TGTGCCAGCAGTTACGACCTTTTTCAGGGTCTTGGTGAAAAACTGTTTTTT. Protein sequence: CASSYDLFQGLGEKLFF.

This clonotype was detected once. The chain carries TRBV7-9 and TRBJ2-1, with 12 bases lining up with TRBD2. J gave up 3 bases and V 4 bases, and 4 bases lay outside the gene matches. The CDR3 spans 16 residues. Germline V CDR1 and CDR2: SEHNR, FQNEAQ (reference sequence). The CDR3 region has the DNA TGTGCCAGCAGCTACACTAGCGGGGGGCACTACAATGAGCAGTTCTTC. Protein product: CASSYTSGGHYNEQFF.

This clonotype was observed a handful of times. The rearrangement links TRBV7-9 to TRBJ2-5; no reliable D call. The germline gives CDR1 SEHNR, CDR2 FQNEAQ (reference sequence). Trimming stripped 5 bases from V and 5 bases from J, with 9 bases between. The CDR3 length is 12 residues. This CDR3 reads CASSRFLETQYF. CDR3 nucleotide sequence: TGTGCCAGCAGCCGATTTTTGGAGACCCAGTACTTC.

A few counts support this clonotype. The V and J genes are TRBV5-1 and TRBJ2-1; TRBD2 aligns across 12 bases. V lost 4 bases, J lost 4 bases, and 9 bases stayed unmatched. Germline V gene data show CDR1 as SGHRS and CDR2 as YFSETQ. This CDR3 has 17 amino acids. The CDR3 loop reads CASSPDNLAGGYNEQFF. CDR3 in DNA: TGCGCCAGCAGCCCTGACAATCTAGCGGGAGGGTACAATGAGCAGTTCTTC.

Many counts were recorded for this clonotype. This chain joins TRBV12-3 or TRBV12-4 and TRBJ2-1; possibly TRBD2 for D (5 bases). V was shortened by 6 bases and J by 3 bases, with 12 bases between the two germline ends. CDR3 length equals 14 residues. This CDR3 reads CASRAGGYYNEQFF. CDR3 bases: TGTGCCAGCAGGGCTGGAGGTTACTACAATGAGCAGTTCTTC.

The CDR3 coding sequence is TGTGCCAGCAGTTTAGTATCCTCACTAGCGGTGCAAGAGACCCAGTACTTC. This codes for CASSLVSSLAVQETQYF. The chain carries TRBV12-3 or TRBV12-4 and TRBJ2-5; 8 bases match TRBD2. V gave up 1 base and J gave up 2 bases; unmatched junction bases: 9. The CDR3 consists of 17 residues.

This clonotype was seen more than once but under ten times. Sequence at one end of the junction differs from germline and may be a read error. The chain uses TRBV29-1 and TRBJ2-1, with D unresolved. Germline V CDR1 and CDR2: SQVTM, ANQGSEA. The CDR3 length is 9 residues. CDR3 nucleotides: TGCAGCGTCGAAGGGCCGCCGTTCTTC. This encodes CSVEGPPFF.

The V call is TRBV11-2, the J call TRBJ2-3; D possibly corresponds to TRBD1 (6 bases). V lost 6 bases and J lost 2, with 27 bases in between. Germline CDR1 is SGHAT and CDR2 is FQNNGV. The CDR3 has 19 residues. The CDR3 nucleotides read TGTGCCAGCAGTTTATCTGAACCGACAGGATTGATATTCACAGATACGCAGTATTTT. It translates to CASSLSEPTGLIFTDTQYF. Together with reference TRBV11-2 and TRBJ2-3, the CDR3 gives the full variable domain: EAGVAQSPRYKIIEKRQSVAFWCNPISGHATLYWYQQILGQGPKLLIQFQNNGVVDDSQLPKDRFSAERLKGVDSTLKIQPAKLEDSAVYLCASSLSEPTGLIFTDTQYFGPGTRLTVL.

The gene calls are TRBV7-9 and TRBJ2-3; 7 positions match TRBD2. There are 16 residues in the CDR3. Germline assignment: CDR1 SEHNR and CDR2 FQNEAQ (reference sequence). V was clipped by 5 bases and J by 0 bases; unmatched bases: 8. Here the CDR3 reads CASSPIAGSSTDTQYF. The CDR3 coding sequence is TGTGCCAGCAGCCCTATAGCGGGCTCTAGCACAGATACGCAGTATTTT.

This clonotype has a single count. The J gene is TRBJ2-6, the V gene TRBV19, with D tentatively TRBD1 (5 bases). V lost 3 bases and J 4 bases, leaving 13 bases between the germline ends. Germline CDR1 and CDR2: LNHDA and SQIVND (reference sequence). The CDR3 extends over 16 amino acids. The CDR3 is CASSILGVLGANVLTF. CDR3 bases: TGTGCCAGTAGTATCTTAGGGGTATTGGGGGCCAACGTCCTGACTTTC.

There are a few counts of this clonotype. The chain carries TRBV12-3 or TRBV12-4 and TRBJ2-1, with 12 nucleotides matching TRBD2. This CDR3 region has 19 residues. The V and J ends lost 6 bases and 5 bases, in that order; junction bases with no gene match: 17. The CDR3 bases are TGTGCCAGCAGCAGACTAGCGGGAGATCCGCGTCGCCCTAACAATGAGCAGTTCTTC. Amino acid sequence: CASSRLAGDPRRPNNEQFF.